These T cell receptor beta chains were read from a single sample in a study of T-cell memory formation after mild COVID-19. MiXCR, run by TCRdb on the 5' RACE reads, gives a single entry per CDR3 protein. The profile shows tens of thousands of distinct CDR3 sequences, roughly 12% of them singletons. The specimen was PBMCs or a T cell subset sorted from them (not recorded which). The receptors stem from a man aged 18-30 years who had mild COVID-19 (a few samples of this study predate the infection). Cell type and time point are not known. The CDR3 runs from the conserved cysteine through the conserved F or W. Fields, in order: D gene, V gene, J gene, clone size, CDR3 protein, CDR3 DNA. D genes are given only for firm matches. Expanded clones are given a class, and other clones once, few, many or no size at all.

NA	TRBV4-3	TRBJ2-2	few	CASSQLGMRAGELFF	TGCGCCAGCAGCCAACTGGGGATGAGGGCTGGGGAGCTGTTTTTT
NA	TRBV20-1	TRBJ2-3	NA	CSASDRRSTDTQYF	TGCAGTGCCTCGGACCGGAGAAGCACAGATACGCAGTATTTT
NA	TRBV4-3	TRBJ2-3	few	CASSQESVVYTDTQYF	TGCGCCAGCAGCCAAGAAAGTGTAGTTTACACAGATACGCAGTATTTT
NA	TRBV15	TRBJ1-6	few	CATSRVLEGGFNSPLHF	TGTGCCACCAGCAGAGTCCTGGAGGGGGGATTCAATTCACCCCTCCACTTT
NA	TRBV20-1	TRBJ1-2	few	CSARDLRGANYGYTF	TGCAGTGCTAGAGATCTCCGGGGAGCTAACTATGGCTACACCTTC
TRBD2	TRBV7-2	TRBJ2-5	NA	CASSLGLAGDQETQYF	TGTGCCAGCAGCTTAGGGCTAGCGGGGGACCAAGAGACCCAGTACTTC
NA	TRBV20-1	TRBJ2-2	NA	CSATRVGELFF	TGCAGTGCCACCAGGGTCGGGGAGCTGTTTTTT
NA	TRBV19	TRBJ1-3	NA	CASTYGAEGNTIYF	TGTGCCAGTACGTACGGGGCAGAAGGAAACACCATATATTTT
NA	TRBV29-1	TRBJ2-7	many	CSVGLGQGFGEQYF	TGCAGCGTGGGACTAGGACAGGGATTTGGAGAGCAGTACTTC
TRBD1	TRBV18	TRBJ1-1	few	CASSLRTGGWTEAFF	TGTGCCAGCTCACTTCGGACAGGGGGTTGGACTGAAGCTTTCTTT
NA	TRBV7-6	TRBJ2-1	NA	CASSPLEGSEFF	TGTGCCAGCAGCCCCTTAGAGGGGTCGGAGTTCTTC
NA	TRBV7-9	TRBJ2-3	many	CASSPSTDTQYF	TGTGCCAGCAGTCCCAGCACAGATACGCAGTATTTT
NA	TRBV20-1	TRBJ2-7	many	CSARAPQSSYEQYF	TGCAGTGCTAGAGCCCCCCAGAGCTCCTACGAGCAGTACTTC
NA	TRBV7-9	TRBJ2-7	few	CATHGRGSYEQYF	TGTGCCACCCACGGCCGCGGTTCCTACGAGCAGTACTTC
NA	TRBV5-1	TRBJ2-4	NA	CASSILGAGGDIQYF	TGCGCCAGCAGCATCCTAGGGGCCGGAGGAGACATTCAGTACTTC
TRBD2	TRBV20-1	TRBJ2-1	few	CSARAGTSGEEQFF	TGCAGTGCCCGCGCCGGGACTAGCGGGGAAGAGCAGTTCTTC
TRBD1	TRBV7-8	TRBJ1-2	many	CASSSAGTGHYGYTF	TGTGCCAGCAGCTCCGCCGGGACAGGTCATTATGGCTACACCTTC
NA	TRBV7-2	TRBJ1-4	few	CASSLRISATNEKLFF	TGTGCCAGCAGCCTCAGGATCTCTGCAACTAATGAAAAACTGTTTTTT
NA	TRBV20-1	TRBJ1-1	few	CSVSSDEAFF	TGCAGTGTCTCCTCCGATGAAGCTTTCTTT
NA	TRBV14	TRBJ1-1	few	CASSQFSGSPEAFF	TGTGCCAGCAGCCAATTCTCCGGGTCGCCTGAAGCTTTCTTT
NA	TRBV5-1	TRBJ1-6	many	CASSLVGAGSISPLHF	TGCGCCAGCAGCTTGGTAGGTGCAGGTAGCATTTCACCCCTCCACTTT
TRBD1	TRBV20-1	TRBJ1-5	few	CSAPGQVNQPQHF	TGCAGTGCTCCGGGACAGGTCAATCAGCCCCAGCATTTT
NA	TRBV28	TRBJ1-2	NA	CASSPAGERNGYTF	TGTGCCAGCAGTCCCGCAGGGGAACGGAATGGCTACACCTTC
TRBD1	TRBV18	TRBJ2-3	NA	CASSRLAGTESTDTQYF	TGTGCCAGCTCACGGCTCGCCGGGACAGAGAGCACAGATACGCAGTATTTT
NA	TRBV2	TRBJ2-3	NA	CASRHPSTDTQYF	TGTGCCAGCAGGCACCCTAGCACAGATACGCAGTATTTT
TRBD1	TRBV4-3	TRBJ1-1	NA	CASSQTELRQGWNTEAFF	TGCGCCAGCAGCCAAACCGAGCTTAGACAGGGGTGGAACACTGAAGCTTTCTTT
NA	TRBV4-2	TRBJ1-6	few	CASSQEEGSLHF	TGTGCCAGCAGCCAAGAAGAGGGGTCCCTCCACTTT
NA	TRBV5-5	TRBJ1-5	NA	CASSLLPGQPQHF	TGTGCCAGCAGCCTCCTTCCGGGCCAGCCCCAGCATTTT
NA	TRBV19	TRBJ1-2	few	CASSAPDSEGYGYTF	TGTGCCAGTAGCGCTCCTGATTCGGAGGGATATGGCTACACCTTC
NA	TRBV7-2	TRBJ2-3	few	CASSSQTGTDTQYF	TGTGCCAGCAGCTCTCAAACAGGGACAGATACGCAGTATTTT
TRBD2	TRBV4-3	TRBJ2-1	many	CASSPRLAGGLGIEFF	TGCGCCAGCAGCCCTAGACTAGCGGGGGGGCTTGGGATTGAGTTCTTC
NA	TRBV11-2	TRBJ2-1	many	CASSLRSRGFLSSYNEQFF	TGTGCCAGCAGCTTACGCTCTAGAGGCTTTCTGAGCTCCTACAATGAGCAGTTCTTC
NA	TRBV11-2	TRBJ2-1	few	CASSLVGLASNEQFF	TGTGCCAGCAGCTTAGTGGGTCTAGCGAGCAATGAGCAGTTCTTC
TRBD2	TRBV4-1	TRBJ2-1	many	CASSLLGLAGGRSSYNEQFF	TGCGCCAGCAGCCTTCTGGGACTAGCGGGGGGCCGTAGCTCCTACAATGAGCAGTTCTTC
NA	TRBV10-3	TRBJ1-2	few	CAISEGPPINYGYTF	TGTGCCATCAGTGAGGGCCCTCCCATTAACTATGGCTACACCTTC
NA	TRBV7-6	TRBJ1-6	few	CASSFKWNSPLHF	TGTGCCAGCAGCTTTAAGTGGAATTCACCCCTCCACTTT
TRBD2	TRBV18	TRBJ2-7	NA	CASSPSGGTSVGQYF	TGTGCCAGCTCCCCCTCGGGAGGAACTTCCGTAGGGCAGTACTTC
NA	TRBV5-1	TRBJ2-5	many	CASRWTEETQYF	TGCGCCAGCAGGTGGACAGAAGAGACCCAGTACTTC
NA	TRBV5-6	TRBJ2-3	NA	CASSLGGTTDTQYF	TGTGCCAGCAGCTTGGGGGGGACCACAGATACGCAGTATTTT
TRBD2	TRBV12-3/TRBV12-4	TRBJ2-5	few	CASSRGSGGNQETQYF	TGTGCCAGCAGCCGGGGGTCCGGGGGGAATCAAGAGACCCAGTACTTC
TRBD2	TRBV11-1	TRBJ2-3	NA	CASSTQRGVTDTQYF	TGTGCCAGCAGCACCCAGCGGGGGGTCACAGATACGCAGTATTTT
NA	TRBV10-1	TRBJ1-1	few	CASSEFRGTEAFF	TGCGCCAGCAGTGAGTTCAGGGGCACTGAAGCTTTCTTT
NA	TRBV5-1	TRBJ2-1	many	CASSLYPGNNEQFF	TGCGCCAGCAGCTTGTATCCGGGGAACAATGAGCAGTTCTTC
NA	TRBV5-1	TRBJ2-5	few	CASSPGGAEETQYF	TGCGCCAGCAGCCCGGGTGGGGCCGAGGAGACCCAGTACTTC
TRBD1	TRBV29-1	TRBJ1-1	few	CSGATGWLNTEAFF	TGCAGCGGGGCGACAGGGTGGCTGAACACTGAAGCTTTCTTT
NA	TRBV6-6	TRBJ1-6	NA	CASKAGLYQDNSPLHF	TGTGCCAGCAAGGCAGGGTTATATCAGGATAATTCACCCCTCCACTTT
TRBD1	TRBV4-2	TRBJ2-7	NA	CASSPRTGDYEQYF	TGTGCCAGCAGCCCGAGGACAGGGGATTACGAGCAGTACTTC